The clone carrying this T cell receptor (beta chain) turned up a few times. The germline gene is not matched at one end of the junction; a read error may be the cause. Next came a second PCR, run for about 7 to 12 cycles, which used a sample-barcoded 5' primer along with a J-beta primer mix. TCRdb ran MiXCR on the 5' RACE reads and lists one entry per CDR3 protein. The sample shows some 1,500,000 distinct CDR3 sequences, around 40% of them seen only once. The data were taken from a study of blood T cells in healthy people across ages. Germline CDR1 reads SEHNR; CDR2 reads FQNEAQ (reference sequence). The CDR3 consists of 14 residues.

The sequenced sample was blood. This receptor was identified in a young woman in good health. V usage is TRBV7-9 and J usage is TRBJ1-2; weak D call: TRBD1 (5 bases). The CDR3 spells CASSYTGGGFRYTF. The CDR3 nucleotides read TGTGCCAGCAGCTACACGGGGGGAGGATTTCGCTACACTTTC.